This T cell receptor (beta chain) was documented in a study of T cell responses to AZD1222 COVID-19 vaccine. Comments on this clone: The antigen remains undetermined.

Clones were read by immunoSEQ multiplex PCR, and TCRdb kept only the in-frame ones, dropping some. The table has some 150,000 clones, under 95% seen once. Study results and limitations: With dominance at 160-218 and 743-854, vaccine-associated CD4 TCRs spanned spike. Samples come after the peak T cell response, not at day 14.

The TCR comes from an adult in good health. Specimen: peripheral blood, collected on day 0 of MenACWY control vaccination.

The CDR3 DNA reads TGCGCCAGCAGCTTTGGGACAGGATCTTTCTCTGGAAACACCATATATTTT. Its translation: CASSFGTGSFSGNTIYF. The rearrangement links TRBV5-1 to TRBJ1-3; 8 bases are shared with TRBD1. CDR3 length: 17 amino acids. CDR1 SGHRS and CDR2 YFSETQ come from the germline V gene. V was clipped by 2 bases and J by 0 bases; unmatched bases: 7. Together with reference TRBV5-1 and TRBJ1-3, the CDR3 gives the full variable domain: KAGVTQTPRYLIKTRGQQVTLSCSPISGHRSVSWYQQTPGQGLQFLFEYFSETQRNKGNFPGRFSGRQFSNSRSEMNVSTLELGDSALYLCASSFGTGSFSGNTIYFGEGSWLTVV.